This entry describes one T cell receptor beta chain. The V gene's germline CDR1 is GTSNPN and CDR2 SVGIG (reference sequence). CDR3 length equals 13 residues. Trimming removed 2 bases from V and 0 bases from J, with 7 bases in between. The data were taken from a study of control samples from healthy donors and cancer patients. Clones were read by immunoSEQ multiplex PCR, and TCRdb kept only the in-frame ones, dropping some. The table includes fewer than 500,000 clones, roughly 90% detected once. The receptor's source is a man aged 40-50 years with head and neck cancer. V gene TRBV30 combines with J gene TRBJ1-2; D possibly corresponds to TRBD1 (5 bases). The sequencing sample was made of PBMCs. The DNA for the CDR3 is TGTGCCTGGAGTACAGGTTCTAACTATGGCTACACCTTC. This gives the protein CAWSTGSNYGYTF.